Below, 16 T cell receptor beta chains from the same sample are listed, as sequenced in a study of Ad26.COV2.S vaccination and SARS-CoV-2 variants. Sequencing used immunoSEQ multiplex PCR; TCRdb keeps in-frame clones, though not all of them. The sample includes more than 350,000 clones, approximately 92% of them seen just once. This sample's treatment: some 19 received Ad26.COV2.S at low or high dose, single or two shots; 5 received placebo; per-sample allocation not given. On day 63 after the first injection, vaccine and placebo recipients gave samples. The input for sequencing was peripheral blood, taken in a trial of Ad26.COV2.S vaccine versus placebo. The receptor source for this set is a person between 18 and 60 years old who received the Ad26.COV2.S COVID-19 vaccine or a placebo.

The V call is TRBV5-6, the J call TRBJ2-7; D gene ambiguous. This CDR3 has 14 amino acids. The germline gives CDR1 SGHDT, CDR2 YYEEEE. V was trimmed by 2 bases and J by 0 bases, leaving 9 bases between them. The CDR3 DNA is TGTGCCAGCAGCTTAAGGGCACTCTCCTACGAGCAGTACTTC. It is translated as CASSLRALSYEQYF. Complete variable domain (other parts from reference TRBV5-6 and TRBJ2-7): DAGVTQSPTHLIKTRGQQVTLRCSPKSGHDTVSWYQQALGQGPQFIFQYYEEEERQRGNFPDRFSGHQFPNYSSELNVNALLLGDSALYLCASSLRALSYEQYFGPGTRLTVT.

This clone showed up just once. V usage is TRBV21-1 and J usage is TRBJ2-7; no check of the table's D call, TRBD2, against the DNA was made. TRBV21-1 is reported as a pseudogene. The CDR3 has 15 residues. CDR3 DNA sequence: TGTGCCAGCACTAGTATTAGCGGGAGAGACTACGAGCAGTACTTC. This gives the protein CASTSISGRDYEQYF.

V is TRBV7-9 and J is TRBJ1-6; 8 nucleotides match TRBD1. There are 16 residues in the CDR3. From germline, CDR1 is SEHNR and CDR2 FQNEAQ (reference sequence). V trimming: 2 bases; J trimming: 7 bases; junction bases outside the gene matches: 7. The CDR3 nucleotides read TGTGCCAGCAGCTTATACGTAGGACAGGGAAATTCACCCCTCCACTTT. Its protein is CASSLYVGQGNSPLHF.

The V and J genes are TRBV24-1 and TRBJ2-2; D unclear. The ends were cut back, 4 bases at V and 5 bases at J, with 13 bases in the middle. The CDR3 length is 15 residues. Germline assignment: CDR1 KGHDR and CDR2 SFDVKD. The CDR3 DNA is TGTGCCACCAGTGACCCCAATACCGGGACCGGGGAGCTGTTTTTT. Protein sequence: CATSDPNTGTGELFF.

This chain joins TRBV4-1 and TRBJ1-1; no definite D call. The CDR3 totals 14 residues. Germline V gene sequence: CDR1 MGHRA, CDR2 YSYEKL. V was pared by 1 base and J by 0 bases, with 6 bases between. Here the CDR3 reads CASSQAYMNTEAFF. CDR3 in DNA: TGCGCCAGCAGCCAAGCGTATATGAACACTGAAGCTTTCTTT.

Concerning this clone: Other DNA sequences in this sample translate to the same CDR3. The CDR3 is CASSLTGNQPQHF. The DNA of the CDR3 is TGTGCCAGCAGCTTAACGGGGAATCAGCCCCAGCATTTT. The genes are TRBV7-2 and TRBJ1-5; D is unresolved. V shed 2 bases and J shed 4 bases, with 6 bases lying between them. In germline, CDR1 is SGHTA, CDR2 FQGNSA. The CDR3 runs to 13 residues.

The chain recombines TRBV6-2 or TRBV6-3 with TRBJ2-5; D not resolved. Germline-derived CDR1 and CDR2 are MNHEY and SVGEGT. This CDR3 has 13 residues. Trimming took 2 bases from V and 3 from J, leaving 7 bases between them. The CDR3 sequence: CASSYRVEETQYF. As DNA, the CDR3 is TGTGCCAGCAGTTACCGGGTCGAAGAGACCCAGTACTTC.

The chain joins TRBV18 to TRBJ2-1; 10 bases agree with TRBD2. This CDR3 is built from 17 residues. Trimming took 3 bases from V and 0 from J; bases not matched to a gene: 5. Germline CDR1 and CDR2: KGHSH and LQKENI. The CDR3 sequence: CASSPPGLASSYNEQFF. The CDR3 DNA reads as TGTGCCAGCTCACCCCCGGGACTAGCGAGCTCCTACAATGAGCAGTTCTTC. Supplemented by reference TRBV18 and TRBJ2-1, the full variable domain reads NAGVMQNPRHLVRRRGQEARLRCSPMKGHSHVYWYRQLPEEGLKFMVYLQKENIIDESGMPKERFSAEFPKEGPSILRIQQVVRGDSAAYFCASSPPGLASSYNEQFFGPGTRLTVL.

The V gene is TRBV12-3 or TRBV12-4, the J gene TRBJ2-7; TRBD1 matches 8 bases. Trimming took 5 bases from V and 6 from J; bases not matched to a gene: 6. CDR3 length: 13 amino acids. The CDR3 protein is CASSPGQGLEQYF. The CDR3 DNA is TGTGCCAGCAGTCCCGGACAGGGCCTCGAGCAGTACTTC.

About this clone: Other DNA sequences in the sample encode the same CDR3. The genes are TRBV30 and TRBJ2-5, with a tentative D call TRBD1 (7 bases). The CDR3 sequence is 13 residues long. In germline, CDR1 is GTSNPN, CDR2 SVGIG (reference sequence). V shed 0 bases and J shed 5 bases, with 10 bases lying between them. CDR3 protein: CAWSVGGGETQYF. As DNA, the CDR3 is TGTGCCTGGAGTGTTGGAGGGGGCGAGACCCAGTACTTC.

This sequence joins TRBV5-1 and TRBJ2-7; perhaps TRBD2 as D (6 bases). The CDR3 has 15 residues. Germline V gene data show CDR1 as SGHRS and CDR2 as YFSETQ. Trimming left V 0 bases short and J 6 bases short, with 16 bases between. CDR3 amino acids: CASSLGVQGLGEQYF. Written as DNA, the CDR3 is TGCGCCAGCAGCTTGGGGGTTCAGGGACTCGGCGAGCAGTACTTC.

V is TRBV18 and J is TRBJ1-2; 7 bases are shared with TRBD1. CDR1 is KGHSH, CDR2 LQKENI, per germline. The CDR3 sequence is 16 residues long. Trimming cost V 0 bases and J 12 bases; bases outside gene matches: 16. This CDR3 is CASSPPGTGVRPGDTF. CDR3 nucleotides: TGTGCCAGCTCACCACCGGGAACAGGGGTCCGCCCCGGGGACACCTTC.

The chain combines TRBV4-1 with TRBJ1-1; weak D call: TRBD1 (6 bases). The V gene lost 2 bases and the J gene lost 1 base, with 17 bases spanning the gap. The CDR3 has 17 amino acids. Looked up from germline, CDR1 is MGHRA and CDR2 is YSYEKL. The CDR3, as DNA: TGCGCCAGCAGCCAAAAAGGGCAGGGGTATGGGAACACTGAAGCTTTCTTT. Protein: CASSQKGQGYGNTEAFF.

V and J are TRBV6-1 and TRBJ1-3, with 9 bases matching TRBD1. Looked up from germline, CDR1 is MNHNS and CDR2 is SASEGT. The CDR3 length is 18 residues. V gave up 2 bases and J gave up 1 base; unmatched junction bases: 9. The CDR3 loop reads CASSEYEGTGTSGNTIYF. Written as DNA, the CDR3 is TGTGCCAGCAGTGAATATGAAGGGACAGGGACATCTGGAAACACCATATATTTT.

The chain employs TRBV10-2 and TRBJ2-7; D is unclear. Germline loops: CDR1 WSHSY, CDR2 SAAADI. CDR3 length: 15 residues. Trimming took off 3 bases at V and 5 bases at J, with 17 bases between the two ends. The CDR3 here is CASSDSGSSGDEQYF. Here the CDR3 DNA reads TGCGCCAGCAGTGATTCGGGTTCTTCCGGCGACGAGCAGTACTTC.

The rearrangement links TRBV7-9 to TRBJ1-2, with D perhaps TRBD1 (5 bases). The CDR3 extends over 14 amino acids. The germline gives CDR1 SEHNR, CDR2 FQNEAQ (reference sequence). Trimming shortened V by 2 bases and J by 8 bases, and 15 bases separated the two germline ends. This CDR3 is CASSLPTDPGGYTF. CDR3 in DNA: TGTGCCAGCAGCTTACCAACCGACCCAGGGGGCTACACCTTC.